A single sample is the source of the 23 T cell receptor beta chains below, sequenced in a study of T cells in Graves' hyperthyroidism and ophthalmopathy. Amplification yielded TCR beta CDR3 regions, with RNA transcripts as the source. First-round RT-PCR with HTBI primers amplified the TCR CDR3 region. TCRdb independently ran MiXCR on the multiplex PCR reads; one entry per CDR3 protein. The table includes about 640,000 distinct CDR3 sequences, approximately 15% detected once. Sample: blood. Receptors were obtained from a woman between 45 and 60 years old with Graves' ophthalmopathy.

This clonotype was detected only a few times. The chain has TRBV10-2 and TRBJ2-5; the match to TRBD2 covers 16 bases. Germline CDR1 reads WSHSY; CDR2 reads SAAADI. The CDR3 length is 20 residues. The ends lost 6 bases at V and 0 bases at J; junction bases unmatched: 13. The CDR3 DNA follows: TGCGCCAGCAGCCTCACCGGGACTAGCGGGGGGGAGGATCACCAAGAGACCCAGTACTTC. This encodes CASSLTGTSGGEDHQETQYF.

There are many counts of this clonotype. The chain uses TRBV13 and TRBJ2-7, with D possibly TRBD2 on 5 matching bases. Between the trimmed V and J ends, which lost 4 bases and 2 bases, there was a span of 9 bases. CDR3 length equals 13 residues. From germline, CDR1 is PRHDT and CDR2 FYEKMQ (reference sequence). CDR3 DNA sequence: TGTGCCAGCAGCTGGGGTAGCGCCTACGAGCAGTACTTC. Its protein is CASSWGSAYEQYF.

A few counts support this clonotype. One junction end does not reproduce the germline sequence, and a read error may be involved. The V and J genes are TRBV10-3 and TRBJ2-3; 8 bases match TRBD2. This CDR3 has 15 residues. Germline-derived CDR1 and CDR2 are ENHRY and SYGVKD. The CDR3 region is CSISDPAGETDTQYF. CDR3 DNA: TGTTCCATCAGTGACCCAGCGGGAGAAACAGATACGCAGTATTTT.

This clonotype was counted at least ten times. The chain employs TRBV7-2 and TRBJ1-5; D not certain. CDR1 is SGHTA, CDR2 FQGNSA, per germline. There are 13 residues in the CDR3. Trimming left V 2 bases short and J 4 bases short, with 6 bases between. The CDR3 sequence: CASSLFINQPQHF. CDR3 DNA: TGTGCCAGCAGCTTATTCATTAATCAGCCCCAGCATTTT.

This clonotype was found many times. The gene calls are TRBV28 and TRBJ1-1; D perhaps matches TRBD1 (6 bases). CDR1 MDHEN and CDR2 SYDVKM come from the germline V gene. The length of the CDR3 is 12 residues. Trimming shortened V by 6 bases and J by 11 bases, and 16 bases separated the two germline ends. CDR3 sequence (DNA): TGTGCCAGCAGAACAAACGGACAGTTCGCTTTCTTT. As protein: CASRTNGQFAFF. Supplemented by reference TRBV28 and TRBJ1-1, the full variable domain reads DVKVTQSSRYLVKRTGEKVFLECVQDMDHENMFWYRQDPGLGLRLIYFSYDVKMKEKGDIPEGYSVSREKKERFSLILESASTNQTSMYLCASRTNGQFAFFGQGTRLTVV.

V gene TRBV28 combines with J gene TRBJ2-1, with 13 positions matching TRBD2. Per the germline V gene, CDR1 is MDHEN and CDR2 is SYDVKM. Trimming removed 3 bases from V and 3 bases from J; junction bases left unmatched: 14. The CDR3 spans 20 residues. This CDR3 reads CASSFGLAGVGIGLYNEQFF. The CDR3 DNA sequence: TGTGCCAGCAGTTTTGGACTAGCGGGAGTGGGTATCGGTCTCTACAATGAGCAGTTCTTC.

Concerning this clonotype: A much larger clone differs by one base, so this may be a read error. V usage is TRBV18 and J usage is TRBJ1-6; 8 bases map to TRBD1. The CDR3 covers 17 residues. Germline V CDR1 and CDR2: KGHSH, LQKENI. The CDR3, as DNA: TGTGCCAGCCCACCCTACTCGGACAGGGTCGATAATTCACCCCTCCACTTT. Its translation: CASPPYSDRVDNSPLHF.

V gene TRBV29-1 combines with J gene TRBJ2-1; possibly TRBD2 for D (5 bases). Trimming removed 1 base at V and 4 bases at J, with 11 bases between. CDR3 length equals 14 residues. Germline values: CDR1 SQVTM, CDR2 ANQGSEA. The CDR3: CSVEGESNYNEQFF. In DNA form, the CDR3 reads TGCAGCGTTGAAGGGGAGTCCAATTACAATGAGCAGTTCTTC.

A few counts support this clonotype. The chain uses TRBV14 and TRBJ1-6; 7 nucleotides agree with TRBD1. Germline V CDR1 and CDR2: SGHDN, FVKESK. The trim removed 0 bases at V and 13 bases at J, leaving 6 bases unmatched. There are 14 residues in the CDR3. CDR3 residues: CASSQDRGEFPLHF. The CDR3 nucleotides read TGTGCCAGCAGCCAAGACAGGGGGGAATTTCCCCTCCACTTT.

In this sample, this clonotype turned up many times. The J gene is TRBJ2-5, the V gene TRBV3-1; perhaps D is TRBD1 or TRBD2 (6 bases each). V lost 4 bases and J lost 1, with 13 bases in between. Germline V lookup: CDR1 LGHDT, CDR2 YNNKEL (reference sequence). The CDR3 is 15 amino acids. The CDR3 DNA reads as TGTGCCAGCAGCCCCGGAGGGGGAATCCAAGAGACCCAGTACTTC. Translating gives CASSPGGGIQETQYF.

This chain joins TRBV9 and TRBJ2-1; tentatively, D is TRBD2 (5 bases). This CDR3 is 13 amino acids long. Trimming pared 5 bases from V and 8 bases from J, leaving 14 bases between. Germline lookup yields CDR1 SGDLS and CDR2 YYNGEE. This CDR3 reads CASRSQLGDEQFF. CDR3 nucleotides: TGTGCCAGCAGATCCCAACTAGGCGATGAGCAGTTCTTC.

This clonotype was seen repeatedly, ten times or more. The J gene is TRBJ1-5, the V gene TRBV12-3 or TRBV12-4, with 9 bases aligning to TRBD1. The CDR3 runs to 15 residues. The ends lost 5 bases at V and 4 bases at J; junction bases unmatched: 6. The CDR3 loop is CASSASGQGNQPQHF. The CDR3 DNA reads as TGTGCCAGCAGTGCCTCCGGACAGGGGAATCAGCCCCAGCATTTT.

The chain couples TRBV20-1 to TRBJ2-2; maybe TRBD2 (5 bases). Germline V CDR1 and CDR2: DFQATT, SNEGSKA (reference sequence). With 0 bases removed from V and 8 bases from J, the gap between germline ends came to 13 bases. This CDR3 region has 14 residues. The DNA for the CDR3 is TGCAGTGCTAGAGAGGGTAGCGTCGCGGGGGAGCTGTTTTTT. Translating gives CSAREGSVAGELFF.

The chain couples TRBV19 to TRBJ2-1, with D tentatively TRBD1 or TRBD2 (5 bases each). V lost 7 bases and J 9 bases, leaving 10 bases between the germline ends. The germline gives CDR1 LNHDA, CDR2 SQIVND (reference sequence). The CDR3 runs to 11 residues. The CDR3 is CASKSGREQFF. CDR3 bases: TGTGCCAGTAAGTCGGGGCGTGAGCAGTTCTTC.

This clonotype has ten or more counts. The CDR3 loop reads CSAGTGNDLYGYTF. CDR3 DNA sequence: TGCAGTGCTGGGACAGGAAACGATCTCTATGGCTACACCTTC. The chain has TRBV20-1 and TRBJ1-2; 8 bases align to TRBD1. The length of the CDR3 is 14 residues. J gave up 4 bases and V 5 bases, and 9 bases lay outside the gene matches. Per the germline V gene, CDR1 is DFQATT and CDR2 is SNEGSKA (reference sequence).

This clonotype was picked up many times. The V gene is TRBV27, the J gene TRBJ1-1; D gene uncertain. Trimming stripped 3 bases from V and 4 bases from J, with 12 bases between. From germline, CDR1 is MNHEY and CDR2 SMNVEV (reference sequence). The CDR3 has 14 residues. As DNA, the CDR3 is TGTGCCAGCAGTTTGGCAGCTCGATCCACTGAAGCTTTCTTT. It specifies CASSLAARSTEAFF.

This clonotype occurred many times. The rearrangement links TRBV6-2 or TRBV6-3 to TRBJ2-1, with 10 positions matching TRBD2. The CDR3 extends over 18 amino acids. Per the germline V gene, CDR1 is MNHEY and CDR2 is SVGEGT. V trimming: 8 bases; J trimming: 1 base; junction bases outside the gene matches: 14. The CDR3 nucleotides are TGTGCCAGCTTCACGATCCGAGCGGGAGGGCCTTCCTACAATGAGCAGTTCTTC. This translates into CASFTIRAGGPSYNEQFF.

CDR3 nucleotide sequence: TGTGCCAGTAGTGTTAAGCCTAGCGGGAGTAACTACGAGCAGTACTTC. Protein: CASSVKPSGSNYEQYF. The chain employs TRBV19 and TRBJ2-7, with 10 positions matching TRBD2. The CDR3 contains 16 residues. V gave up 5 bases and J gave up 3 bases; unmatched junction bases: 10. The germline gives CDR1 LNHDA, CDR2 SQIVND (reference sequence).

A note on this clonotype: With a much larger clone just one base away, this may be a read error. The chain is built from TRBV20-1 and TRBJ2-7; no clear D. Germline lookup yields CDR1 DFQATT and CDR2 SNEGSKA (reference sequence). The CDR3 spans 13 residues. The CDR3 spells CGASADHSYEQYF. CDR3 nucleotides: TGCGGTGCTAGTGCGGACCACTCCTACGAGCAGTACTTC.

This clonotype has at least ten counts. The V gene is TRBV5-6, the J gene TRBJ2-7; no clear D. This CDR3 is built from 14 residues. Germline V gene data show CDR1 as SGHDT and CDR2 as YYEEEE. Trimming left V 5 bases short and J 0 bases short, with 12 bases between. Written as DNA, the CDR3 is TGTGCCAGCAGTGGCCAGTGGAGCTCCTACGAGCAGTACTTC. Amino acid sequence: CASSGQWSSYEQYF. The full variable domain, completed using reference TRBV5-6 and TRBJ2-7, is DAGVTQSPTHLIKTRGQQVTLRCSPKSGHDTVSWYQQALGQGPQFIFQYYEEEERQRGNFPDRFSGHQFPNYSSELNVNALLLGDSALYLCASSGQWSSYEQYFGPGTRLTVT.

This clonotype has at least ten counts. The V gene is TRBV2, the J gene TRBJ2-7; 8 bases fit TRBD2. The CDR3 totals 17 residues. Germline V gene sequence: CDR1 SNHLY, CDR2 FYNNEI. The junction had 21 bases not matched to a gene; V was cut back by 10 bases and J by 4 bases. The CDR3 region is CATAPTLFSGIIYEQYF. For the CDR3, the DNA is TGTGCCACCGCACCCACCCTATTTAGCGGGATAATTTACGAGCAGTACTTC.

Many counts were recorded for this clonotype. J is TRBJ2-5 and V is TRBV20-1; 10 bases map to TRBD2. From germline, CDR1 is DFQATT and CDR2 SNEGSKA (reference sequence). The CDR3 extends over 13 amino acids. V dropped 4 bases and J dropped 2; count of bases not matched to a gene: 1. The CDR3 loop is CSATLAGQETQYF. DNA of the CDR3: TGCAGTGCTACACTAGCGGGACAAGAGACCCAGTACTTC.

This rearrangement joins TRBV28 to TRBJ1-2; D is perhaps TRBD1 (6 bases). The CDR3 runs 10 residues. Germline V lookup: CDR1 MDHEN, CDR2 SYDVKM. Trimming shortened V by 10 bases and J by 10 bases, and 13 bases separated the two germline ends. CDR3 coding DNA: TGTGCCACCACGGGACAAACCTACACCTTC. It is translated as CATTGQTYTF.